A selection of T cell receptor beta chains follows, all from one sample in a study of T cells in Graves' hyperthyroidism and ophthalmopathy. TCRdb re-derived calls from the multiplex PCR reads in MiXCR, one entry per CDR3 protein. The sample consists of under 650,000 distinct CDR3 sequences, about a sixth of them appearing once. Source material: blood. The receptors derive from a woman aged 30 to 39 with Graves' hyperthyroidism. Both conserved end residues are part of each CDR3. D genes are given only for firm matches. The listing skips clone size in some rows; elsewhere it reads once, few, many or a size class.

j_gene: TRBJ1-5
d_gene: TRBD1
v_gene: TRBV30
abundance: few
CDR3aa: CAWDRGGNQPQHF
CDR3nt: TGTGCCTGGGACAGGGGTGGCAATCAGCCCCAGCATTTT

j_gene: TRBJ2-3
d_gene: .
v_gene: TRBV30
abundance: many
CDR3aa: CAWSVSWDAQYF
CDR3nt: TGTGCCTGGAGTGTATCTTGGGATGCGCAGTATTTT

j_gene: TRBJ2-2
d_gene: TRBD1
v_gene: TRBV3-1
abundance: few
CDR3aa: CASSQADRGETGELFF
CDR3nt: TGTGCCAGCAGCCAGGCAGACAGGGGAGAAACCGGGGAGCTGTTTTTT

j_gene: TRBJ1-2
d_gene: .
v_gene: TRBV13
abundance: many
CDR3aa: CASTEKVAGFYGYTF
CDR3nt: TGTGCCAGCACCGAGAAGGTTGCAGGCTTCTATGGCTACACCTTC

j_gene: TRBJ2-1
d_gene: .
v_gene: TRBV11-2
abundance: .
CDR3aa: CASSLYAGGRNNEQFF
CDR3nt: TGTGCCAGCAGCTTATATGCTGGAGGCAGAAACAATGAGCAGTTCTTC

j_gene: TRBJ2-3
d_gene: .
v_gene: TRBV6-1
abundance: many
CDR3aa: CASNKDSQRTDTQYF
CDR3nt: TGTGCCAGCAATAAGGACAGCCAGCGCACAGATACGCAGTATTTT

j_gene: TRBJ2-2
d_gene: .
v_gene: TRBV7-2
abundance: many
CDR3aa: CASRRDAPVSGELFF
CDR3nt: TGTGCCAGCAGGCGGGACGCGCCGGTTAGCGGGGAGCTGTTTTTT

j_gene: TRBJ2-7
d_gene: TRBD2
v_gene: TRBV27
abundance: many
CDR3aa: CASSLGGRAYEQYF
CDR3nt: TGTGCCAGCAGTTTAGGCGGGAGGGCCTACGAGCAGTACTTC

j_gene: TRBJ1-1
d_gene: TRBD1
v_gene: TRBV12-3/TRBV12-4
abundance: many
CDR3aa: CASRDRGNTEAFF
CDR3nt: TGTGCCAGCAGAGACAGGGGTAACACTGAAGCTTTCTTT

j_gene: TRBJ2-3
d_gene: .
v_gene: TRBV6-4
abundance: once
CDR3aa: CASSDGYTDTQYF
CDR3nt: TGTGCCAGCAGTGACGGGTACACAGATACGCAGTATTTT

j_gene: TRBJ2-5
d_gene: TRBD1
v_gene: TRBV24-1
abundance: .
CDR3aa: CATSDAGTGRGETQYF
CDR3nt: TGTGCCACCAGTGATGCGGGGACAGGGCGGGGAGAGACCCAGTACTTC

j_gene: TRBJ1-6
d_gene: .
v_gene: TRBV6-2/TRBV6-3
abundance: .
CDR3aa: CASSYSPTVYNSPLHF
CDR3nt: TGTGCCAGCAGTTATTCCCCCACAGTCTATAATTCACCCCTCCACTTT

j_gene: TRBJ2-7
d_gene: TRBD1
v_gene: TRBV4-2
abundance: few
CDR3aa: CASSQVTGNEQYF
CDR3nt: TGTGCCAGCAGCCAAGTGACAGGGAACGAGCAGTACTTC

j_gene: TRBJ2-5
d_gene: .
v_gene: TRBV5-5
abundance: many
CDR3aa: CASWREETQYF
CDR3nt: TGTGCCAGTTGGCGGGAAGAGACCCAGTACTTC

j_gene: TRBJ1-2
d_gene: .
v_gene: TRBV12-3/TRBV12-4
abundance: many
CDR3aa: CASSQGTYGYTF
CDR3nt: TGTGCCAGCAGTCAGGGCACCTATGGCTACACCTTC

j_gene: TRBJ2-5
d_gene: TRBD1
v_gene: TRBV5-5
abundance: few
CDR3aa: CASSLMGQGETQYF
CDR3nt: TGTGCCAGCAGCTTGATGGGACAGGGAGAGACCCAGTACTTC

j_gene: TRBJ2-1
d_gene: .
v_gene: TRBV6-1
abundance: few
CDR3aa: CASSPTNNEQFF
CDR3nt: TGTGCCAGCAGTCCTACAAACAATGAGCAGTTCTTC

j_gene: TRBJ1-3
d_gene: .
v_gene: TRBV12-3/TRBV12-4
abundance: .
CDR3aa: CASSPNRNGNTIYF
CDR3nt: TGTGCCAGCAGTCCAAACCGGAATGGAAACACCATATATTTT

j_gene: TRBJ2-1
d_gene: TRBD2
v_gene: TRBV20-1
abundance: few
CDR3aa: CSARDPVTSGNNEQFF
CDR3nt: TGCAGTGCTAGAGACCCCGTGACTAGCGGAAACAATGAGCAGTTCTTC

j_gene: TRBJ2-1
d_gene: .
v_gene: TRBV11-1
abundance: .
CDR3aa: CASSWGREAEQFF
CDR3nt: TGTGCCAGCAGCTGGGGCAGGGAGGCTGAGCAGTTCTTC

j_gene: TRBJ1-2
d_gene: .
v_gene: TRBV6-2/TRBV6-3
abundance: .
CDR3aa: CASSVGPRGDYGYTF
CDR3nt: TGTGCCAGCAGTGTGGGGCCGCGGGGGGACTATGGCTACACCTTC

j_gene: TRBJ2-7
d_gene: .
v_gene: TRBV2
abundance: many
CDR3aa: CASSVERYEQYF
CDR3nt: TGTGCCAGCAGTGTCGAGAGATACGAGCAGTACTTC

j_gene: TRBJ2-1
d_gene: TRBD2
v_gene: TRBV20-1
abundance: many
CDR3aa: CSASSGGRAYNEQFF
CDR3nt: TGCAGTGCTAGTTCGGGCGGGAGGGCGTACAATGAGCAGTTCTTC

j_gene: TRBJ2-1
d_gene: TRBD1
v_gene: TRBV12-3/TRBV12-4
abundance: .
CDR3aa: CASSWDSQSYNEQFF
CDR3nt: TGTGCCAGCAGTTGGGACAGTCAATCCTACAATGAGCAGTTCTTC

j_gene: TRBJ2-1
d_gene: TRBD2
v_gene: TRBV27
abundance: many
CDR3aa: CASSLSEIAGGLGEQFF
CDR3nt: TGTGCCAGCAGTTTATCGGAAATAGCGGGAGGATTGGGTGAGCAGTTCTTC

j_gene: TRBJ1-5
d_gene: .
v_gene: TRBV15
abundance: .
CDR3aa: CATSPGQCSNQPQHF
CDR3nt: TGTGCCACCAGCCCTGGACAATGTAGCAATCAGCCCCAGCATTTT

j_gene: TRBJ1-4
d_gene: .
v_gene: TRBV6-6
abundance: many
CDR3aa: CASSYLGEKLFF
CDR3nt: TGTGCCAGCAGTTACTTGGGGGAAAAACTGTTTTTT

j_gene: TRBJ2-3
d_gene: TRBD2
v_gene: TRBV7-2
abundance: many
CDR3aa: CASSSGTSSHTQYF
CDR3nt: TGTGCCAGCAGCTCAGGGACTAGCTCTCATACGCAGTATTTT

j_gene: TRBJ2-2
d_gene: .
v_gene: TRBV10-3
abundance: .
CDR3aa: CALQPVGSGELFF
CDR3nt: TGTGCCTTACAGCCTGTAGGAAGCGGGGAGCTGTTTTTT

j_gene: TRBJ2-7
d_gene: TRBD1
v_gene: TRBV20-1
abundance: few
CDR3aa: CSAWDRYEQYF
CDR3nt: TGCAGTGCCTGGGACAGATACGAGCAGTACTTC

j_gene: TRBJ2-1
d_gene: TRBD2
v_gene: TRBV12-3/TRBV12-4
abundance: many
CDR3aa: CASSLPFGLVEQFF
CDR3nt: TGTGCCAGCAGTTTACCCTTCGGACTAGTTGAGCAGTTCTTC